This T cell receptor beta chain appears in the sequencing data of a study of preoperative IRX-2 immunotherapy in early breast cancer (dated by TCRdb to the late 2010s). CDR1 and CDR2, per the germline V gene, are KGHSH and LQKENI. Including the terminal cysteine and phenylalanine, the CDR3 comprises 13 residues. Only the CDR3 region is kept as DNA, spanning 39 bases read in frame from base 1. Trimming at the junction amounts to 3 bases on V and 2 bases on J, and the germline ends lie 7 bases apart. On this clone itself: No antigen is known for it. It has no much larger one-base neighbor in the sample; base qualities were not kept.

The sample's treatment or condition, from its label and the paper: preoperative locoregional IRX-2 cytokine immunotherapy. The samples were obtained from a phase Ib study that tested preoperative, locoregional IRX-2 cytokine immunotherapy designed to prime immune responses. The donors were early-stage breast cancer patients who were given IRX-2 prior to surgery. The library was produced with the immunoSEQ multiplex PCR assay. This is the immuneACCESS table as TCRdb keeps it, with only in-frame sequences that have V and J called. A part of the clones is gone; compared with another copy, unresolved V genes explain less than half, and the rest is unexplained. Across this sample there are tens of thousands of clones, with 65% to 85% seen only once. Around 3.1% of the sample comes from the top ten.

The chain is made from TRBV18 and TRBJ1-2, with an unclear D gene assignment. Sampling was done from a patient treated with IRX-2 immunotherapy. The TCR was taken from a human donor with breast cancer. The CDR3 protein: CASSPGGNYGYTF. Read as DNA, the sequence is TGTGCCAGCTCACCGGGAGGGAACTATGGCTACACCTTC.